This T cell receptor beta chain was recovered during a study of blood T cell repertoires in COVID-19. Across the study: The samples span acute and convalescent COVID-19 from the United States, Italy and Spain. The cDNA or gDNA used as material had been derived from T cells, B-cell-depleted T cells, or PBMCs.

Clones were sequenced by immunoSEQ multiplex PCR, and TCRdb holds only the in-frame ones, with some missing. The table shows 230,000 or so clones, with 65% to 85% occurring only once. This clone was seen just once. The CDR3 runs to 16 residues. With V trimmed by 3 bases and J by 2 bases, 6 bases remained unmatched. Looked up from germline, CDR1 is MDHEN and CDR2 is SYDVKM. The study recruited people aged about 18 to 89 years across some 23 US areas. The chain links TRBV28 to TRBJ1-3, with 8 bases identical to TRBD1. The specimen was PBMCs or T cells enriched from blood (not recorded which). The clonotype originates from a man in his forties or fifties who had recovered from COVID-19. CDR3 residues: CASSFGTGGTGNTIYF. In nucleotides, the CDR3 is TGTGCCAGCAGTTTCGGGACAGGTGGCACTGGAAACACCATATATTTT.